A single sample is the source of the 23 T cell receptor beta chains below, sequenced in a study of blood T cells in healthy people across ages. With a J-beta primer mix and a sample-barcoded 5' primer, a second PCR ran about 6 to 11 cycles. TCRdb ran MiXCR on the 5' RACE reads and lists one entry per CDR3 protein. The sample consists of hundreds of thousands of distinct CDR3 sequences, around 48% of them appearing once. The sequencing sample was made of blood. These receptors were obtained from a man younger than 40 in good health.

This chain's CDR3 is CASSKRQGKGETQYF. CDR3 nucleotides: TGTGCCAGCAGTAAGAGACAGGGAAAAGGGGAGACCCAGTACTTC. J is TRBJ2-5 and V is TRBV25-1; TRBD1 aligns across 7 bases. The ends lost 5 bases at V and 5 bases at J; junction bases unmatched: 11. Germline V gives CDR1 MGHDK, CDR2 SYGVNS. The CDR3 has 15 residues.

There are many counts of this clonotype. V gene TRBV6-4 combines with J gene TRBJ2-3, with 10 bases lining up with TRBD2. Germline V gives CDR1 MRHNA, CDR2 SNTAGT. This CDR3 spans 16 amino acids. V was clipped by 0 bases and J by 4 bases; unmatched bases: 4. Here the CDR3 reads CASSDSSSGGADTQYF. Here the CDR3 DNA reads TGTGCCAGCAGTGACTCGAGCAGCGGGGGGGCAGATACGCAGTATTTT.

The sample holds one count of this clonotype. This sequence joins TRBV2 and TRBJ2-7; TRBD2 is a possible D gene (5 bases). V was pared by 11 bases and J by 3 bases, with 14 bases between. CDR1 and CDR2 from the germline V gene are SNHLY and FYNNEI. The CDR3 totals 12 residues. The CDR3 spells CAAAGRSYEQYF. The CDR3 coding sequence is TGTGCCGCGGCGGGCAGAAGCTACGAGCAGTACTTC.

In its sample, this clonotype was seen many times. The chain has TRBV28 and TRBJ1-6; 10 bases agree with TRBD1. Germline V CDR1 and CDR2: MDHEN, SYDVKM. This CDR3 is built from 15 residues. V lost 8 bases, J lost 6 bases, and 7 bases stayed unmatched. The CDR3 nucleotides read TGTGCCAGCGACCGACAGGGGGCTGGTAATTCACCCCTCCACTTT. Amino acid sequence: CASDRQGAGNSPLHF.

This clonotype appeared many times. The J gene is TRBJ2-2, the V gene TRBV3-1; D unclear. The germline V gene has CDR1 LGHDT and CDR2 YNNKEL (reference sequence). Trimming took 3 bases from V and 2 from J, leaving 4 bases between them. The CDR3 is 13 residues long. The CDR3 here is CASSQPNTGELFF. CDR3 in DNA: TGTGCCAGCAGCCAGCCCAACACCGGGGAGCTGTTTTTT. Complete variable domain (other parts from reference TRBV3-1 and TRBJ2-2): DTAVSQTPKYLVTQMGNDKSIKCEQNLGHDTMYWYKQDSKKFLKIMFSYNNKELIINETVPNRFSPKSPDKAHLNLHINSLELGDSAVYFCASSQPNTGELFFGEGSRLTVL.

There are a few counts of this clonotype. The J gene is TRBJ1-2, the V gene TRBV2; TRBD1 might be the D (5 bases). The V and J ends lost 6 bases and 1 base respectively, with 15 bases between them. This CDR3 contains 15 residues. Germline lookup yields CDR1 SNHLY and CDR2 FYNNEI. The CDR3 loop is CASRTEELNNYGYTF. The CDR3 DNA reads TGTGCCAGCAGGACAGAAGAACTCAATAACTATGGCTACACCTTC.

About this clonotype itself: A single base separates this from a much larger clone, so it may be a read error. The chain employs TRBV29-1 and TRBJ2-5; the D gene is possibly TRBD1 (7 bases). The germline V and J ends were trimmed by 7 bases and 11 bases, with 23 bases remaining between them. Germline V gives CDR1 SQVTM, CDR2 ANQGSEA. The CDR3 has 13 residues. This CDR3 is CSAEGQSTNEQYF. CDR3 in DNA: TGCAGCGCGGAGGGACAGTCCACAAATGAGCAGTACTTC.

This clonotype was observed a handful of times. V and J are TRBV10-3 and TRBJ1-4; D remains unclear. This CDR3 comprises 14 residues. Trimming pared 6 bases from V and 8 bases from J, leaving 16 bases between. CDR1 is ENHRY, CDR2 SYGVKD, per germline. The CDR3 nucleotides read TGTGCCATCAGCCAGGCACCTTTGTGGGAAAAACTGTTTTTT. Protein: CAISQAPLWEKLFF.

The chain is built from TRBV5-1 and TRBJ2-1, with TRBD2 matching 14 bases. The CDR3 extends over 19 amino acids. Germline lookup yields CDR1 SGHRS and CDR2 YFSETQ. Unmatched junction bases numbered 13, after V lost 4 bases and J lost 4 bases. This CDR3 reads CASSPPGLAGAHTYNEQFF. Here the CDR3 DNA reads TGCGCCAGCAGCCCCCCGGGACTAGCGGGGGCCCACACGTACAATGAGCAGTTCTTC.

This clonotype was seen a few times. V is TRBV20-1 and J is TRBJ2-3; TRBD1 aligns across 8 bases. J was trimmed by 4 bases and V by 8 bases; bases with no gene match: 14. CDR1 is DFQATT and CDR2 is SNEGSKA in the germline V gene (reference sequence). CDR3 size: 15 residues. CDR3 residues: CSFRQGSGLADTQYF. DNA for the CDR3: TGCAGTTTCCGACAGGGGAGTGGTTTGGCAGATACGCAGTATTTT.

This rearrangement joins TRBV15 to TRBJ1-5, with 9 bases identical to TRBD1. Germline-derived CDR1 and CDR2 are LNHNV and YYDKDF (reference sequence). The CDR3 extends over 15 amino acids. Germline trimming cut 6 bases from V and 3 bases from J; bases unmatched to any gene: 6. The CDR3 DNA is TGTGCCACCAGGAACAACAGGGGGCCCAATCAGCCCCAGCATTTT. Residues: CATRNNRGPNQPQHF.

V usage is TRBV7-2 and J usage is TRBJ2-5; 8 bases align to TRBD1. Germline assignment: CDR1 SGHTA and CDR2 FQGNSA. The V and J ends lost 0 bases and 8 bases, in that order; junction bases with no gene match: 5. The CDR3 extends over 14 amino acids. The CDR3 is CASSLAADRGTQYF. The CDR3 nucleotides are TGTGCCAGCAGCTTAGCCGCCGACAGGGGAACCCAGTACTTC.

This clonotype has a single count. The rearrangement uses TRBV5-1 and TRBJ2-5; D uncertain. Judging by the DNA end, TRBJ2-7 fits better; the J call may be wrong. Germline CDR1 is SGHRS and CDR2 is YFSETQ. This CDR3 region has 13 residues. CDR3 DNA sequence: TGCGCCAGCAGCTTGACAGAAGGCTACGAGCAGTACTTC. It is translated as CASSLTEGYEQYF.

This rearrangement joins TRBV20-1 to TRBJ2-5; D possibly corresponds to TRBD1 (5 bases). The germline gives CDR1 DFQATT, CDR2 SNEGSKA (reference sequence). Trimming removed 6 bases at V and 12 bases at J, with 14 bases between. CDR3 size: 10 residues. CDR3 amino acids: CSARTPKEYF. The CDR3, as DNA: TGCAGTGCAAGGACACCGAAGGAGTACTTC.

The rearrangement links TRBV7-9 to TRBJ1-5, with D uncertain. Germline CDR1 is SEHNR and CDR2 is FQNEAQ (reference sequence). The CDR3 contains 13 residues. V was cut by 5 bases and J by 7 bases, with 12 bases left in between. The CDR3 is CASSTGVVQPQHF. In DNA form, the CDR3 reads TGTGCCAGCAGCACGGGAGTAGTGCAGCCCCAGCATTTT.

This rearrangement joins TRBV6-2 or TRBV6-3 to TRBJ2-7; D is uncertain. This CDR3 region has 14 residues. The ends were cut back, 10 bases at V and 0 bases at J, with 16 bases in the middle. Looked up from germline, CDR1 is MNHEY and CDR2 is SVGEGT. The CDR3 protein is CATIPHRSSYEQYF. The CDR3 nucleotides are TGTGCCACAATCCCCCACCGAAGCTCCTACGAGCAGTACTTC.

This chain links TRBV20-1 with TRBJ1-5; TRBD1 is a possible D gene (5 bases). CDR3 length: 14 amino acids. CDR1 DFQATT and CDR2 SNEGSKA come from the germline V gene (reference sequence). Trimming took 2 bases from V and 3 from J, leaving 11 bases between them. The CDR3 bases are TGCAGTGCTAGAACCCCAGGGACCAATCAGCCCCAGCATTTT. Its translation: CSARTPGTNQPQHF.

A single count supports this clonotype. The gene calls are TRBV28 and TRBJ2-1, with D hard to call. The CDR3 length is 12 residues. The germline V gene has CDR1 MDHEN and CDR2 SYDVKM. The CDR3 region is CAADGSSYEQFF. CDR3 DNA sequence: TGTGCTGCGGACGGAAGCTCCTACGAGCAGTTCTTC.

This clonotype is a singleton in its sample. The rearrangement links TRBV12-3 or TRBV12-4 to TRBJ2-3, with 14 bases aligning to TRBD2. The CDR3 has 15 residues. Trimming took 6 bases from V and 9 from J; bases not matched to a gene: 8. For the CDR3, the DNA is TGTGCCAGCAGACCTGGACTAGCGGGGGGAGGGACGCAGTATTTT. It yields the protein CASRPGLAGGGTQYF.

This chain connects TRBV20-1 to TRBJ1-2, with 8 bases aligning to TRBD1. The germline V gene encodes CDR1 DFQATT and CDR2 SNEGSKA (reference sequence). CDR3 length equals 13 residues. The junction had 5 bases not matched to a gene; V was cut back by 6 bases and J by 2 bases. CDR3 region: CSAPDRGNYGYTF. Here the CDR3 DNA reads TGCAGTGCGCCTGACAGGGGAAACTATGGCTACACCTTC.

The V call is TRBV10-3, the J call TRBJ2-1; the D is unclear. CDR1 is ENHRY, CDR2 SYGVKD, per germline. The length of the CDR3 is 11 residues. V gave up 7 bases and J gave up 10 bases, with 11 bases separating them. This CDR3 is CAITENGEQFF. The CDR3 DNA reads TGTGCCATCACGGAAAATGGAGAGCAGTTCTTC.

The rearrangement uses TRBV21-1 and TRBJ2-4; the D call in the table, TRBD1, was not verified against the DNA. The DNA end favors TRBJ2-7, so the J call may be wrong. TRBV21-1 is annotated as a pseudogene. The CDR3 runs 17 residues. CDR3 bases: TGTGCCAGCAGCAAAGCGTCGGCAGGGGGCCGTGGGTACGAGCAGTACTTC. Its protein is CASSKASAGGRGYEQYF.

This chain links TRBV21-1 with TRBJ2-7. TRBV21-1 is recorded as a pseudogene. CDR3 length: 15 residues. The CDR3 DNA reads as TGTGCCAGCAGCAAAACGGACAGGACTACCTACGAGCAGTACTTC. This sequence encodes CASSKTDRTTYEQYF.